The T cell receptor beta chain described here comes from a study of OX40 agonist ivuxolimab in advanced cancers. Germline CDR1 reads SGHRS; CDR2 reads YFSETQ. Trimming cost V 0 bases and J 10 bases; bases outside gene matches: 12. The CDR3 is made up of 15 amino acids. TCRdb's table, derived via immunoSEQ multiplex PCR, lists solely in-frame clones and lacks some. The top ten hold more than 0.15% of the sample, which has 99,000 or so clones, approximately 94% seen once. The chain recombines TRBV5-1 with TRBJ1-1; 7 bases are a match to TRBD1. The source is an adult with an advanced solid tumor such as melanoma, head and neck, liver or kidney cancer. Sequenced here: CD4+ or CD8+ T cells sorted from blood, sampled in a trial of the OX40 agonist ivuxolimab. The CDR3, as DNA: TGCGCCAGCAGCTTGGTTTCAGGGGGTAGCGGTGTAGCTTTCTTT. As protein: CASSLVSGGSGVAFF.